This T cell receptor (beta chain) was captured in a study of CD49a tissue-resident CD8 T cells in human skin (TCRdb year 2017). Some background on the complete study: The study examined tissue-resident memory CD8+ T cell subsets in human skin defined by CD49a, CD69 and CD103 expression.

This clone was counted between two and nine times. The antigen it binds to is not known. Base qualities are not provided; no much larger clone lies one nucleotide away. In sorted CD8+ T cells obtained from the blood, dermis and epidermis of about five healthy donors, TCR beta CDR3 regions were analysed. All TCR-sequenced donors were healthy individuals, and each provided both blood and skin samples. CD8+ T cell populations were isolated by sorting before TCR beta sequencing. Based on the germline V gene, the CDR1 and CDR2 sequences are ENHRY and SYGVKD. The CDR3 measures 15 amino acids from cysteine to phenylalanine. Only the CDR3 part of the read is kept: 45 bases, read in frame from the first base. Trimming takes 0 bases from V and 5 bases from J, and the germline ends sit 11 bases apart. To prepare the library, the immunoSEQ multiplex PCR assay was applied. In the paper's pipeline: How frequently each TCR V beta family was used was compared between the sorted CD8+ T cell populations from blood, dermis and epidermis. The source is immuneACCESS, and TCRdb retained only in-frame sequences with V and J called. Part of the clones is not carried over; for the studies checked, unresolved V genes explain less than half of this, and the remainder is unexplained. V, J and clone size are those of that table, while D and trimming were read from the DNA. This sample gives roughly 1,500 clones in total; about 73% of them show up just once. Roughly two fifths of the sample is held by the ten biggest clonotypes.

The TCR originated in a human donor in good health. The chain is encoded by TRBV10-3 joined to TRBJ1-5; the D gene assignment is ambiguous. The sequenced sample consisted of CLA- CD8+ effector memory T cells sorted from blood. The DNA is as follows: TGTGCCATCAGTGAGTCGGACCCGAGGGATCAGCCCCAGCATTTT. Its coded protein is CAISESDPRDQPQHF.